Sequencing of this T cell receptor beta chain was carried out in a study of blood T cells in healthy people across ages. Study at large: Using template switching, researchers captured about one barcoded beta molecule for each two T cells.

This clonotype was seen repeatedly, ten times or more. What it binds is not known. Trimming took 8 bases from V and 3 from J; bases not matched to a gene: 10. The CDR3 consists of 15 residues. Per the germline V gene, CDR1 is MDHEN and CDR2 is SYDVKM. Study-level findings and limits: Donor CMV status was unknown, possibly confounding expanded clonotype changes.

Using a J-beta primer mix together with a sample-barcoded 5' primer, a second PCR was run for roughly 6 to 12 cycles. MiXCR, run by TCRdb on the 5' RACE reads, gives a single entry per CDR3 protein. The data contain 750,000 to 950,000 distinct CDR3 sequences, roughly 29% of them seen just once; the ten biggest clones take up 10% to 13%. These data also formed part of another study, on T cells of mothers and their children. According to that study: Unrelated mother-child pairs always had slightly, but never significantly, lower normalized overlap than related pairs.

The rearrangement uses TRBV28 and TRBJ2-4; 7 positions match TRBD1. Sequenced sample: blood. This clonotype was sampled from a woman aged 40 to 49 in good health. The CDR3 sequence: CASPAGGNVKNIQYF. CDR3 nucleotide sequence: TGTGCCAGCCCTGCAGGGGGTAATGTCAAAAACATTCAGTACTTC.